The T cell receptor beta chain under discussion was sequenced for a study of cytomegalovirus exposure and HLA in healthy donors (TCRdb year 2017). Regarding the complete study: An earlier analysis of about 560 of the donors reported about 280 Gb of sequence data and about 120 million unique TCR beta sequences obtained from about 179 million T cells. About 300 gigabases of sequencing data and approximately 80 million unique TCR sequences were included in an early release covering 500 to 750 HLA-typed donors. The genetic ancestry cluster associated with self-reported Caucasian donors included around four fifths of the roughly 390 genotyped donors. The study aimed to test whether cataloging public T cell receptors could reveal signatures of past pathogen exposure. Using immunosequencing, the study profiled T cell repertoires from 550 to 750 subjects and related those repertoires to cytomegalovirus serostatus. Besides the first cohort of approximately 710 subjects, a separate validation cohort made up of 95 to 150 different subjects was used. High-throughput TCR immunosequencing, statistical association of individual TCRs with disease status, and machine learning were combined to predict cytomegalovirus infection status. In a later analysis, previously published TCR beta repertoires from fewer than 750 donors were re-analyzed and high-resolution HLA genotyping was added so that TCR occurrence patterns could be studied. The later analysis used no new phenotypic data to find candidate immune exposures, relying instead on TCR beta sequences and their occurrence across donors. In an earlier analysis of 587 of the donors, high-throughput TCR beta sequencing was used to judge whether each TCR beta V gene segment behaved as functional or pseudogenic. Donor age, sex, ethnicity and CMV serostatus were compiled together with the repertoire data. A later genetic analysis took genome-wide SNP genotypes for about 65% of the 666 donors and used that subset as a discovery cohort. All discovery cohort repertoires had been generated on a single sequencing platform. Both class I and class II loci were covered by HLA typing, at four-digit resolution. The number of donors typed differed by locus, with about 629-640 for A, B, C, DRB1 and DQB1, roughly 520 for DQA1, 606 for DPA1, and some 470 for DPB1. Roughly five DR-DQ haplotypes were handled as single units for association and clustering because linkage in the cohort was strong. On average, over 200,000 unique TCR beta nucleotide sequences were sequenced per donor among more than 350 genotyped donors of the cohort, with roughly 18% of those sequences being non-productive.

The junction shows trimming of 4 bases on V and 2 bases on J, plus 9 bases between the germline ends. From cysteine to phenylalanine, the CDR3 is 13 amino acids long. This entry keeps only the CDR3 DNA: 39 bases, framed from base 1. Based on the germline V gene, the CDR1 and CDR2 sequences are MNHEY and SVGAGI. The library relied on the immunoSEQ multiplex PCR assay. For the multiplex PCR, a mixture combining 60 forward primers for TCR Vbeta segments and 13 reverse primers for TCR Jbeta segments was used. A multiplex PCR assay on genomic DNA amplified the CDR3 region of rearranged TCR beta genes. On the Illumina HiSeq System, the amplified TCR beta libraries were sequenced as 87-base-pair reads. The authors' pipeline ran thus. A later analysis tallied 80 million to 95 million unique TCR beta chains across the 700 or so repertoires, and 10 million to 11 million of those chains were shared by two or more donors. Raw reads were error-corrected and collapsed into unique sequences by a nearest-neighbor algorithm in which closely related sequences were merged to remove PCR and sequencing errors. CDR3 sequences were aligned to IMGT reference sequences to assign V, D and J gene segments. For a sequence to be retained, a match of at least six nucleotides to both a V gene segment and a J gene segment was required. Rearrangements were called productive when the CDR3 lacked stop codons and stayed in frame with V and J; all others were non-productive. Following IMGT convention, CDR3 was defined as the stretch from the second conserved V-encoded cysteine to the conserved J-encoded phenylalanine. The earlier analysis of about 620 of the donors excluded sequences that lacked an unambiguous match to a single V gene segment. An earlier analysis of approximately 590 of the donors called V segments functional above 56.7% productive rearrangements and segregating when the between-donor standard deviation exceeded 5%. A statistical classification framework was built for diagnosing cytomegalovirus status from the catalog of TCR beta chain sequences. In a later analysis, TCR nucleotide sequences were compared against IMGT/GENE-DB human TR gene sequences so that V and J genes could be assigned. Using the TCRdist pipeline, a later analysis assigned CDR3 sequences along with most-parsimonious VDJ recombination scenarios. In a later analysis, every TCR beta chain was defined by the combination of its CDR3 amino acid sequence and its V-gene family, and reads without a unique V-gene family were dropped. To address suspected cross-contamination and a sequencing artifact, a later analysis removed roughly 640 highly shared, low-generation-probability nucleotide sequences. In a later analysis, a clonal expansion index was calculated for each public chain from normalized within-repertoire ranks of inferred template counts. In a later analysis, generation probabilities were computed using a VDJ recombination model fitted to out-of-frame rearrangements, and the results were checked against IGoR. Hypergeometric tests were used in a later analysis to score TCR-TCR, TCR-HLA and TCR-CMV co-occurrence, with a repertoire-size bias correction applied to the TCR pairs. A later analysis estimated false discovery rates by permuting HLA or CMV assignments 20 times. A later analysis grouped co-occurring TCRs with DBSCAN, adding TCRdist sequence similarity when clustering within HLA-allele-positive subsets. For co-occurrence clustering, repertoires with fewer than 30,000 or more than 120,000 public chains were excluded, along with 5 or 6 repertoires with anomalous nucleotide sharing. TCRdb re-hosts the immuneACCESS table, in-frame sequences only. Its copies lack some clones; in the studies checked, an unresolved V gene accounts for under half of them, and the cause for the rest is not known. That table furnishes V, J and clone size, whereas the DNA furnished D and trimming. Within this sample are about 180,000 clones, with roughly 78% of them counted one time only. Under 2% of the sample rests with the top ten.

The study at large found these results: A later analysis found that HLA-associated TCR beta chains were more clonally expanded and had lower generation probabilities than equally common non-associated chains. In a later analysis, some 18,000 TCR beta sequences were associated with specific HLA alleles at a false discovery rate of 0.05. The presence/absence analyses assumed that sequencing depth was roughly uniform across donors, and that assumption may not be true. V-gene and J-gene trimming of TCR beta chains was associated with a missense DCLRE1C variant in a later genetic analysis, and the association was replicated in an independent cohort. Assigning TCR associations to individual alleles was difficult when HLA alleles, especially DR and DQ, strongly co-occurred. For the cohort, immune exposure information was limited to CMV serostatus. Compared with the 666-donor mean, donors in an Asian-associated ancestry cluster had fewer N-insertions in productive TCRs, according to a later genetic analysis. Some IMGT-functional V segments, including TRBV6-2 and TRBV6-3, could not be told apart with the 87-base-pair reads, so those segments were excluded. Most TCR sequences were seen in very few donors, while some public TCRs were found in many individuals. A later analysis reported that several top co-occurrence clusters appeared linked to parvovirus B19, influenza, CMV and Epstein-Barr virus. Because some donors lacked HLA typing at each locus, the association tests relied only on the typed subset. A further reported finding was that TCR beta sequences accurately predicted the HLA-A and HLA-B alleles for most subjects in the first cohort. In vitro tests confirmed that a few of the cytomegalovirus-associated TCR beta chains recognize cytomegalovirus antigens. In an earlier analysis of over 550 of the donors, most TCR beta V segments were observed in productive rearrangements about 87% or about 30% of the time, broadly matching IMGT annotations. In this cohort, only TCR beta chains were sequenced, and detectable features were limited by the absence of alpha or paired-chain data. The classifier was reported to diagnose cytomegalovirus status with high specificity and sensitivity in both the original and validation cohorts. Linkage disequilibrium might explain the correlated functional status among segregating V segments, but an unknown experimental factor could not be ruled out. In a later analysis, most CMV-associated TCR beta chains were found to appear HLA-restricted, with HLA associations seemingly driven largely by CMV exposure. The authors suggested that the approach could potentially be extended to other disease states and immunological phenotypes. The earlier analysis of a few hundred of the donors excluded 15 to 20 rarely observed V segments, including chromosome 9 orphons, because counts were too low. The sequencing pipeline was judged likely to have produced a cluster of highly shared sequence variants as a technical artifact. The study listed approximately 150 TCR beta chains as associated with cytomegalovirus. In a later analysis, TCR association rates were found to vary across HLA loci, with the most associated TCRs seen for DRB1 alleles and the fewest for HLA-C alleles.

In this sample, this clone turned up once. Its recognized antigen is unknown. No much larger clone is present one base from it, and per-base qualities are unavailable. The cohort was made up of 500 to 850 healthy bone marrow donors. Cohort members were all nominally healthy when sampled, although unrecorded immune exposures were likely present. The donor tested CMV seronegative and was one of the 352 seronegative cohort members. A peripheral blood sample was provided by each donor, and peripheral blood mononuclear cells were used for TCR beta sequencing. The Qiagen DNeasy Blood Extraction Kit was used to extract genomic DNA from the blood cell samples.

The TCR was taken from a woman aged 25 to 39 in good health and CMV-seronegative. The rearrangement combines TRBV6-5 with TRBJ2-7, with no confident D gene call. Sequenced material: PBMCs. The base sequence is TGTGCCAGCAGTTTTACAGATCCCTACGAGCAGTACTTC. Its protein product is CASSFTDPYEQYF.